Given below is one T cell receptor (beta chain) in context. Its cognate antigen is unknown. Autoimmune disease history or systemic immunosuppression barred patients. Sampling of blood occurred at baseline, cycle 4 day 1, and cycle 7 day 1. V was shortened by 1 base and J by 1 base, with 10 bases between the two germline ends. CDR1 and CDR2 from the germline V gene are SGHVS and FQNEAQ. The CDR3 totals 15 residues. The record originates from a study of OX40 agonist ivuxolimab in advanced cancers. Study information: The eligibility criteria allowed prior anti-PD-1, anti-PD-L1 or anti-CTLA-4 therapy, and roughly 39% had some.

Data came from immunoSEQ multiplex PCR; TCRdb stores just in-frame clones and leaves some out. There are fewer than 65,000 clones in the sample; 86% occur only once, and approximately 1.1% lies in the top ten. Findings and caveats of the study: More expanded clones were seen, on average, in CD8+ T cells than in CD4+.

The chain couples TRBV7-8 to TRBJ2-5, with D unresolved. The specimen comprised CD4+ or CD8+ T cells sorted from blood, sampled in a trial of the OX40 agonist ivuxolimab. The origin of this receptor is an adult with an advanced solid tumor such as melanoma, head and neck, liver or kidney cancer. CDR3 loop: CASSLVPAAQETQYF. The DNA for the CDR3 is TGTGCCAGCAGCTTAGTTCCAGCAGCCCAAGAGACCCAGTACTTC.